Listed here are 21 T cell receptor beta chains from one sample, sequenced in a study of blood T cell repertoires in COVID-19. Repertoires were generated with immunoSEQ multiplex PCR, while TCRdb's copy carries only in-frame clones and drops some. This sample yields 200,000 to 250,000 clones, of which 82% are seen a single time; roughly 4.6% belongs to the top ten. Sequenced sample: peripheral blood. Receptors originate from a woman older than 75 with active or convalescent COVID-19.

This clone was observed once. The gene calls are TRBV12-3 or TRBV12-4 and TRBJ2-1; 7 bases are shared with TRBD2. The CDR3 consists of 12 residues. V shed 4 bases, J shed 15 bases, and the junction held 9 bases outside the gene matches. CDR3 protein: CASSSRTSASFF. In nucleotides, the CDR3 is TGTGCCAGCAGTTCACGAACTAGCGCCTCGTTCTTC.

Only one count was recorded for this clone. The V call is TRBV27, the J call TRBJ1-5; no clear D gene. Germline loops: CDR1 MNHEY, CDR2 SMNVEV (reference sequence). Trimming removed 6 bases at V and 3 bases at J, with 12 bases between. There are 14 residues in the CDR3. The CDR3 region has the DNA TGTGCCAGCAGCAGACCGGGGATCAATCAGCCCCAGCATTTT. Protein product: CASSRPGINQPQHF.

V usage is TRBV28 and J usage is TRBJ1-4; TRBD1 agrees at 9 bases. V shed 5 bases and J 5 bases; nucleotides not matched to a gene: 6. Germline V lookup: CDR1 MDHEN, CDR2 SYDVKM. This CDR3 comprises 15 residues. CDR3 region: CASSEQGATNEKLFF. The DNA for the CDR3 is TGTGCCAGCAGTGAACAGGGGGCCACGAATGAAAAACTGTTTTTT.

The V and J genes are TRBV5-1 and TRBJ1-1; a weak D match, TRBD1 (5 bases). Germline V lookup: CDR1 SGHRS, CDR2 YFSETQ. CDR3 length equals 13 residues. V was trimmed by 5 bases and J by 3 bases, leaving 11 bases between them. CDR3 sequence reads: CASSRGEDTEAFF. Here the CDR3 DNA reads TGCGCCAGCAGTCGGGGGGAGGACACTGAAGCTTTCTTT.

This clone was observed a few times. The J gene is TRBJ2-2, the V gene TRBV25-1; a weak D match, TRBD2 (5 bases). Trimming removed 1 base at V and 1 base at J, with 10 bases between. Germline assignment: CDR1 MGHDK and CDR2 SYGVNS. The CDR3 is 16 residues long. CDR3 sequence (DNA): TGTGCCAGCAGTGAATCCCCGGGATGGAACACCGGGGAGCTGTTTTTT. This translates into CASSESPGWNTGELFF.

V gene TRBV5-1 combines with J gene TRBJ1-2, with 10 bases fitting TRBD1. J was trimmed by 5 bases and V by 4 bases; bases with no gene match: 5. The CDR3 has 14 amino acids. The germline CDR1 and CDR2 sequences are SGHRS and YFSETQ. CDR3 in amino acids: CASSLGDRGYGYTF. CDR3 DNA sequence: TGCGCCAGCAGCCTGGGGGACAGGGGATATGGCTACACCTTC.

The chain couples TRBV30 to TRBJ1-1, with 7 positions matching TRBD1. This CDR3 is 15 amino acids long. CDR1 GTSNPN and CDR2 SVGIG come from the germline V gene (reference sequence). V gave up 1 base and J gave up 3 bases; unmatched junction bases: 8. CDR3 sequence (DNA): TGTGCCTGGAGTGAAGAGGGGGCTGGGCACACTGAAGCTTTCTTT. Protein product: CAWSEEGAGHTEAFF.

The chain couples TRBV7-8 to TRBJ2-3; TRBD2 matches at 12 bases. Germline lookup yields CDR1 SGHVS and CDR2 FQNEAQ. V gave up 1 base and J gave up 6 bases; unmatched junction bases: 11. The CDR3 contains 18 residues. CDR3 sequence reads: CASSLEIPLAGGHDTQYF. CDR3 coding DNA: TGTGCCAGCAGCTTAGAAATCCCCCTAGCGGGAGGGCACGATACGCAGTATTTT.

With respect to this clone: The sample contains more than one DNA sequence encoding this CDR3. The chain carries TRBV7-8 and TRBJ1-2; no clear D. Germline assignment: CDR1 SGHVS and CDR2 FQNEAQ. The CDR3 is made up of 14 amino acids. The germline V and J ends were trimmed by 0 bases and 2 bases, with 7 bases remaining between them. This chain's CDR3 is CASSLASRNYGYTF. The CDR3 nucleotides read TGTGCCAGCAGCTTAGCTTCGCGGAACTATGGCTACACCTTC.

The rearrangement joins TRBV19 to TRBJ1-1; tentative D call: TRBD1 (6 bases). The germline gives CDR1 LNHDA, CDR2 SQIVND (reference sequence). V dropped 7 bases and J dropped 4 bases, with 13 bases sitting between them. This CDR3 is built from 13 residues. The CDR3 DNA follows: TGTGCCAGTATCCAGATCAGGGGCACTGAAGCTTTCTTT. Encoded protein: CASIQIRGTEAFF.

This chain joins TRBV18 and TRBJ2-7; tentative D call: TRBD1 (5 bases). This CDR3 has 17 amino acids. Germline assignment: CDR1 KGHSH and CDR2 LQKENI. The V end was cut by 2 bases, the J end by 0 bases, with 17 bases between. The CDR3 coding sequence is TGTGCCAGCTCACCAATCGGTAGGGGAAAGGGCTCCTACGAGCAGTACTTC. Encoded protein: CASSPIGRGKGSYEQYF.

This chain links TRBV6-6 with TRBJ1-1; the match to TRBD1 covers 8 bases. The V segment lost 5 bases and the J segment 1 base; nucleotides outside the gene matches: 15. Germline-derived CDR1 and CDR2 are MNHNY and SVGAGI (reference sequence). The CDR3 length is 18 residues. CDR3 in amino acids: CASSPRRLGTGQNTEAFF. In DNA form, the CDR3 reads TGTGCCAGCAGTCCGAGACGTTTAGGGACAGGACAGAACACTGAAGCTTTCTTT.

V usage is TRBV2 and J usage is TRBJ2-7, with 8 bases lining up with TRBD2. The junction had 5 bases not matched to a gene; V was cut back by 4 bases and J by 6 bases. Germline CDR1 and CDR2: SNHLY and FYNNEI. The CDR3 extends over 13 amino acids. This CDR3 reads CASSVGLVIEQYF. The DNA for the CDR3 is TGTGCCAGCAGTGTGGGACTAGTTATCGAGCAGTACTTC.

The V call is TRBV28, the J call TRBJ1-2; TRBD1 aligns across 7 bases. The length of the CDR3 is 16 residues. Germline trimming cut 4 bases from V and 4 bases from J; bases unmatched to any gene: 12. Germline CDR1 MDHEN, CDR2 SYDVKM. Here the CDR3 reads CASSSLFRDSGYGYTF. CDR3 DNA: TGTGCCAGCAGTTCTCTCTTTCGGGACAGCGGCTATGGCTACACCTTC.

The chain is built from TRBV10-3 and TRBJ2-7, with 9 bases identical to TRBD2. With 4 bases clipped from V and 4 bases from J, the junction kept 14 bases outside the gene matches. The CDR3 consists of 17 residues. Germline values: CDR1 ENHRY, CDR2 SYGVKD. As DNA, the CDR3 is TGTGCCATCAGTGGTTTTTCAGCTAGCGGGGATCTATACGAGCAGTACTTC. The encoded protein is CAISGFSASGDLYEQYF.

This rearrangement joins TRBV30 to TRBJ1-5; D remains unclear. This CDR3 is built from 14 residues. V was shortened by 0 bases and J by 7 bases, with 13 bases between the two germline ends. The germline V gene encodes CDR1 GTSNPN and CDR2 SVGIG (reference sequence). The CDR3 DNA reads TGTGCCTGGAGTGTTTTCCCTAGAGGACAGCCCCAGCATTTT. Translation: CAWSVFPRGQPQHF.

J is TRBJ1-6 and V is TRBV6-1, with 8 bases aligning to TRBD1. The trim removed 1 base at V and 10 bases at J, leaving 12 bases unmatched. Germline V gene data show CDR1 as MNHNS and CDR2 as SASEGT. The CDR3 has 17 amino acids. The chain's CDR3 is CASSEVFVTGGGSPLHF. Here the CDR3 DNA reads TGTGCCAGCAGTGAAGTGTTCGTAACAGGGGGGGGATCACCCCTCCACTTT.

This chain links TRBV18 with TRBJ2-5, with 8 nucleotides matching TRBD1. Germline V gene data show CDR1 as KGHSH and CDR2 as LQKENI. With V trimmed by 2 bases and J by 3 bases, 11 bases remained unmatched. This CDR3 has 17 residues. The CDR3 sequence is CASSPSFGTGLKETQYF. The CDR3 DNA sequence: TGTGCCAGCTCACCATCTTTCGGGACAGGCCTTAAAGAGACCCAGTACTTC.

This clone was seen only a few times. The chain combines TRBV5-1 with TRBJ1-2; D gene ambiguous. Germline V gene lookup returns CDR1 SGHRS and CDR2 YFSETQ. Trimming removed 2 bases at V and 6 bases at J, with 11 bases between. This CDR3 spans 13 amino acids. CDR3 residues: CASSLGGDDGYTF. The CDR3 bases are TGCGCCAGCAGCTTAGGTGGAGATGATGGCTACACCTTC.

J is TRBJ2-7 and V is TRBV28; 8 positions agree with TRBD2. The CDR3 loop spans 13 amino acids. The germline V gene has CDR1 MDHEN and CDR2 SYDVKM. V was pared by 9 bases and J by 5 bases, with 9 bases of the junction left unmatched. The CDR3 reads CASHRSGSHEQYF. CDR3 nucleotides: TGTGCCAGTCATAGAAGCGGGAGTCACGAGCAGTACTTC. The whole variable domain, filled in from reference TRBV28 and TRBJ2-7, reads DVKVTQSSRYLVKRTGEKVFLECVQDMDHENMFWYRQDPGLGLRLIYFSYDVKMKEKGDIPEGYSVSREKKERFSLILESASTNQTSMYLCASHRSGSHEQYFGPGTRLTVT.

This clone was recorded a few times. V is TRBV10-2 and J is TRBJ1-2, with 8 positions matching TRBD1. CDR1 is WSHSY and CDR2 is SAAADI in the germline V gene. With V trimmed by 6 bases and J by 8 bases, 11 bases remained unmatched. The CDR3 is 14 residues long. The DNA for the CDR3 is TGCGCCAGCAGGGAGGACAGGGAGATTAGCGGCTACACCTTC. This gives the protein CASREDREISGYTF.